One and the same sample provided the 13 T cell receptor beta chains below, sequenced in a study of T-cell memory formation after mild COVID-19. TCRdb re-called the 5' RACE reads with MiXCR, one entry per CDR3 protein. The sample includes approximately 260,000 distinct CDR3 sequences, about a sixth of them seen just once. Sequencing input: PBMCs or a T cell subset sorted from them (not recorded which). These TCRs come from a man between 18 and 35 years old who had mild COVID-19 (a few samples of this study predate the infection). Cell type and time point are not known.

This clonotype was detected a few times. This rearrangement joins TRBV2 to TRBJ2-7; perhaps TRBD1 as D (5 bases). The CDR3 totals 12 residues. Germline values: CDR1 SNHLY, CDR2 FYNNEI. The ends were cut back, 7 bases at V and 4 bases at J, with 11 bases in the middle. The CDR3 region has the DNA TGTGCCAGCACCCTGACAGTTTACGAGCAGTACTTC. It specifies CASTLTVYEQYF.

The chain combines TRBV7-9 with TRBJ1-1, with D possibly matching TRBD1 (5 bases). Germline V lookup: CDR1 SEHNR, CDR2 FQNEAQ (reference sequence). The V and J ends lost 5 bases and 1 base respectively, with 11 bases between them. The CDR3 length is 14 residues. CDR3 sequence reads: CASSNRQQNTEAFF. The CDR3, as DNA: TGTGCCAGCAGCAACAGGCAGCAGAACACTGAAGCTTTCTTT.

This sequence joins TRBV9 and TRBJ2-5; the match to TRBD2 covers 8 bases. V dropped 3 bases and J dropped 2; count of bases not matched to a gene: 6. This CDR3 spans 15 amino acids. CDR1 is SGDLS and CDR2 is YYNGEE in the germline V gene. CDR3 sequence (DNA): TGTGCCAGCAGCGGAGGACTAGCCCCACAAGAGACCCAGTACTTC. This gives the protein CASSGGLAPQETQYF.

This clonotype was seen only a few times. The chain links TRBV5-1 to TRBJ1-6; 8 bases map to TRBD1. V was pared by 4 bases and J by 9 bases, with 9 bases of the junction left unmatched. This CDR3 is 15 amino acids long. Germline values: CDR1 SGHRS, CDR2 YFSETQ. CDR3 coding DNA: TGCGCCAGCAGCACAACGACAGGGGTTCTTTCACCCCTCCACTTT. Residues: CASSTTTGVLSPLHF.

This rearrangement joins TRBV20-1 to TRBJ1-1; 9 positions agree with TRBD1. CDR1 and CDR2 (germline): DFQATT, SNEGSKA (reference sequence). The CDR3 has 13 amino acids. V shed 6 bases and J 5 bases; nucleotides not matched to a gene: 7. As DNA, the CDR3 is TGCAGTGCGACCACAGGGGGCAGGACTGAAGCTTTCTTT. It yields the protein CSATTGGRTEAFF.

This clonotype came up a few times. This sequence joins TRBV6-2 or TRBV6-3 and TRBJ1-3; D unclear. Germline CDR1 is MNHEY and CDR2 is SVGEGT. Deletions cut 6 bases from V and 4 bases from J, with 7 bases between. The CDR3 has 12 residues. This chain's CDR3 is CASSSRGNTIYF. The CDR3 bases are TGTGCCAGCAGCTCGAGAGGAAACACCATATATTTT.

This clonotype came up a few times. The V gene is TRBV10-3, the J gene TRBJ2-3; maybe TRBD2 (6 bases). Trimming cost V 6 bases and J 1 base, with 8 bases left between them. The length of the CDR3 is 13 residues. The germline gives CDR1 ENHRY, CDR2 SYGVKD. CDR3 protein: CAIRPGGTDTQYF. The CDR3 DNA sequence: TGTGCCATCAGGCCGGGGGGCACAGATACGCAGTATTTT.

This chain joins TRBV10-3 and TRBJ2-2; D is uncertain. This CDR3 is built from 13 residues. The V gene lost 5 bases and the J gene lost 6 bases, with 10 bases spanning the gap. Germline CDR1 and CDR2: ENHRY and SYGVKD. The CDR3 protein is CAISRTIAGELFF. CDR3 DNA: TGTGCCATCAGTAGGACGATTGCCGGGGAGCTGTTTTTT.

This clonotype was counted between two and nine times. V usage is TRBV18 and J usage is TRBJ2-1, with 9 bases lining up with TRBD2. The CDR3 length is 17 residues. CDR1 and CDR2 (germline): KGHSH, LQKENI. V lost 5 bases, J lost 0 bases, and 8 bases stayed unmatched. The CDR3 region has the DNA TGTGCCAGCTCAGAAAGCGGGGGGTATAGCTCCTACAATGAGCAGTTCTTC. Protein product: CASSESGGYSSYNEQFF.

The chain joins TRBV27 to TRBJ2-3; 11 bases match TRBD2. Germline lookup yields CDR1 MNHEY and CDR2 SMNVEV (reference sequence). The CDR3 consists of 15 residues. V was pared by 4 bases and J by 7 bases, with 7 bases of the junction left unmatched. CDR3 amino acids: CASSSIAGGQYTQYF. For the CDR3, the DNA is TGTGCCAGCAGTTCAATAGCGGGGGGGCAATATACGCAGTATTTT.

The rearrangement uses TRBV4-1 and TRBJ1-2, with TRBD1 matching over 8 bases. The CDR3 runs 17 residues. V lost 2 bases and J lost 0; bases outside the gene matches: 8. CDR1 and CDR2 from the germline V gene are MGHRA and YSYEKL. Here the CDR3 DNA reads TGCGCCAGCAGCCAAACCCCGGGACAGGAGACTAACTATGGCTACACCTTC. Translation: CASSQTPGQETNYGYTF.

This clonotype was detected only once. V gene TRBV5-5 combines with J gene TRBJ1-5, with TRBD1 matching 8 bases. The CDR3 spans 14 residues. The V gene's germline CDR1 is SGHKS and CDR2 YYEKEE (reference sequence). J lost 5 bases, V lost 4 bases, and 5 bases had no gene match. The chain's CDR3 is CASSRTGSDQPQHF. The CDR3 coding sequence is TGTGCCAGCAGCCGGACAGGGTCTGATCAGCCCCAGCATTTT.

The J gene is TRBJ2-3, the V gene TRBV10-1, with D maybe TRBD2 (6 bases). Trimming pared 5 bases from V and 3 bases from J, leaving 12 bases between. Germline V gene data show CDR1 as WNHNN and CDR2 as SYGVQD (reference sequence). CDR3 size: 14 residues. The CDR3 region is CASSRREETDTQYF. The CDR3 DNA sequence: TGCGCCAGCAGTCGCAGGGAGGAAACAGATACGCAGTATTTT.